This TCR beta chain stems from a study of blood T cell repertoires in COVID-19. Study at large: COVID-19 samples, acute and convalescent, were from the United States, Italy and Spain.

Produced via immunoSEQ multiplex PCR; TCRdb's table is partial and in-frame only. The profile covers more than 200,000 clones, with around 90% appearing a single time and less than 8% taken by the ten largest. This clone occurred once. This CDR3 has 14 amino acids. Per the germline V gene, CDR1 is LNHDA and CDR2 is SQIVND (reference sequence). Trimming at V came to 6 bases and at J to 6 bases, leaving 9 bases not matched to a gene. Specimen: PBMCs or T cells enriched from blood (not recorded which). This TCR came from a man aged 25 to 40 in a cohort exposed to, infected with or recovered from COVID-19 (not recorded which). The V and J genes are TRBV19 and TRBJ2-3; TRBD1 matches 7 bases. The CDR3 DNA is TGTGCCAGTAGCCCAACAGGGGACGGTGATACGCAGTATTTT. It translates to CASSPTGDGDTQYF.